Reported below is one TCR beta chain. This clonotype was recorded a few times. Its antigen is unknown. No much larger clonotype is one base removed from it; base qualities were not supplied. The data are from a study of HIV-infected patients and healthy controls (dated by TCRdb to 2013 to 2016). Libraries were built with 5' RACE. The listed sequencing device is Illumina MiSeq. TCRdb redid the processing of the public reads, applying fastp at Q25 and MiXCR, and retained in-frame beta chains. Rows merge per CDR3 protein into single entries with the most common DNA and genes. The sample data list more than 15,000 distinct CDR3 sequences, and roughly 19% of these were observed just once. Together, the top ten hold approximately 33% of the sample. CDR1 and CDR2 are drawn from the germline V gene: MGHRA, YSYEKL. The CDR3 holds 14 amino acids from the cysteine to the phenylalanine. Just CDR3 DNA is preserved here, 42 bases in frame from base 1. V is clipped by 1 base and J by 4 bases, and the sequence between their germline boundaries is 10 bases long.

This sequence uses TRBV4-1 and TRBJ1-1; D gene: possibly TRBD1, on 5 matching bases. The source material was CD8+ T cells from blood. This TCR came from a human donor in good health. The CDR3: CASSQVVGGTEAFF. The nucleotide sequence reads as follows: TGCGCCAGCAGCCAAGTAGTTGGGGGCACTGAAGCTTTCTTT.